The 2 T cell receptor beta chains below come from one sample, sequenced in a study of cytomegalovirus exposure and HLA in healthy donors. The study ran its PCR with 60 Vbeta and 13 Jbeta primers. Clones were read by immunoSEQ multiplex PCR, and TCRdb kept only the in-frame ones, dropping some. The data hold approximately 220,000 clones, with approximately 80% observed a single time. The sequencing sample was made of PBMCs. The receptors were gathered from a boy between 2 and 10 years old in good health and CMV-seronegative.

The chain carries TRBV4-1 and TRBJ2-3; D unclear. The CDR3 has 15 residues. Trimming took 0 bases from V and 4 from J, leaving 11 bases between them. Germline V lookup: CDR1 MGHRA, CDR2 YSYEKL. CDR3 residues: CASSQDPSPPDTQYF. CDR3 bases: TGCGCCAGCAGCCAAGATCCGTCTCCCCCAGATACGCAGTATTTT.

The chain recombines TRBV10-3 with TRBJ2-1; 11 bases are a match to TRBD2. The CDR3 spans 15 residues. Germline CDR1 reads ENHRY; CDR2 reads SYGVKD. The V gene end was trimmed by 4 bases and the J gene end by 8 bases; junction bases not matched to a gene: 7. CDR3 residues: CAISGSGRAAYEQFF. The CDR3 coding sequence is TGTGCCATCAGTGGTAGCGGGAGGGCCGCCTATGAGCAGTTCTTC.